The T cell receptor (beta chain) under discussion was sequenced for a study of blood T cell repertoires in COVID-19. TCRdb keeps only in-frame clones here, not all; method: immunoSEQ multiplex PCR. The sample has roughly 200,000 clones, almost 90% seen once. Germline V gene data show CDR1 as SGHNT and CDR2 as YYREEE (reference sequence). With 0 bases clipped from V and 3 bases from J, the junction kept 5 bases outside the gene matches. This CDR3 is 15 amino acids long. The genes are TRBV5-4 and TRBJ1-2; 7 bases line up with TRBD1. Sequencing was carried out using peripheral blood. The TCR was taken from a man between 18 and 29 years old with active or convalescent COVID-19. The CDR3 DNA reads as TGTGCCAGCAGCTTGGCCTTGACAGGGTACTATGGCTACACCTTC. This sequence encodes CASSLALTGYYGYTF.